This T cell receptor (beta chain) comes out of a study of T cells in Graves' hyperthyroidism and ophthalmopathy. On this clonotype itself: One junction end does not reproduce the germline sequence, and a read error may be involved.

Amplification of TCR beta CDR3 regions was performed using RNA transcripts as template. HTBI primers were the set used in a first-round RT-PCR of the TCR CDR3. One entry per CDR3 protein results from TCRdb running MiXCR on the multiplex PCR reads. The sample has more than 550,000 distinct CDR3 sequences; around 16% are singletons. This CDR3 spans 13 amino acids. The germline CDR1 and CDR2 sequences are SGHTA and FQGNSA. Sequenced input: blood. V gene TRBV7-2 combines with J gene TRBJ2-1; no reliable D call. This receptor was obtained from a man aged 45-65 years with Graves' hyperthyroidism. The CDR3 DNA reads TGTGCCAACAGCCTCCGCTCCTACAATGAGCAGTTCTTC. Its protein is CANSLRSYNEQFF.